One and the same sample provided the 17 T cell receptor beta chains below, sequenced in a study of blood T cells in healthy people across ages. With a J-beta primer mix and a sample-barcoded 5' primer, a second PCR ran about 7 to 11 cycles. TCRdb itself ran the 5' RACE reads through MiXCR, one entry per CDR3 protein. Of roughly 700,000 distinct CDR3 sequences listed, around half are singletons. The source material was blood. The receptors derive from a woman in her sixties in good health.

This clonotype was recorded a few times. This chain joins TRBV18 and TRBJ2-5; a possible D gene is TRBD1 (5 bases). Per the germline V gene, CDR1 is KGHSH and CDR2 is LQKENI. Deletions cut 0 bases from V and 2 bases from J, with 10 bases between. This CDR3 contains 15 residues. CDR3 bases: TGTGCCAGCTCACCACCGTCCAGGGCTCAAGAGACCCAGTACTTC. It yields the protein CASSPPSRAQETQYF. The full variable domain, completed using reference TRBV18 and TRBJ2-5, is NAGVMQNPRHLVRRRGQEARLRCSPMKGHSHVYWYRQLPEEGLKFMVYLQKENIIDESGMPKERFSAEFPKEGPSILRIQQVVRGDSAAYFCASSPPSRAQETQYFGPGTRLLVL.

This clonotype was recorded a few times. V is TRBV7-2 and J is TRBJ2-1; D unclear. The length of the CDR3 is 9 residues. V dropped 8 bases and J dropped 12 bases, with 8 bases sitting between them. Germline CDR1 reads SGHTA; CDR2 reads FQGNSA. CDR3 coding DNA: TGTGCCAGCTCCGACGGGCAGTTCTTC. This translates into CASSDGQFF.

The chain combines TRBV18 with TRBJ2-1, with D maybe TRBD2 (5 bases). Germline V gives CDR1 KGHSH, CDR2 LQKENI. The V end was cut by 3 bases, the J end by 1 base, with 10 bases between. The CDR3 is 15 residues long. CDR3 sequence: CASSPKLGSYNEQFF. CDR3 DNA: TGTGCCAGCTCACCTAAACTAGGTTCCTACAATGAGCAGTTCTTC.

This chain connects TRBV10-3 to TRBJ2-5; TRBD1 matches at 7 bases. V was pared by 0 bases and J by 4 bases, with 5 bases of the junction left unmatched. The germline gives CDR1 ENHRY, CDR2 SYGVKD. This CDR3 contains 15 residues. DNA of the CDR3: TGTGCCATCAGTGAGTCCAGGGGGACCGTAGAGACCCAGTACTTC. Residues: CAISESRGTVETQYF.

This clonotype was counted a few times. The chain carries TRBV29-1 and TRBJ1-4; D remains ambiguous. Germline CDR1 reads SQVTM; CDR2 reads ANQGSEA. There are 14 residues in the CDR3. The V gene lost 2 bases and the J gene lost 5 bases, with 12 bases spanning the gap. CDR3 region: CSVESPGGNEKLFF. CDR3 bases: TGCAGCGTTGAATCGCCGGGCGGAAATGAAAAACTGTTTTTT.

The gene calls are TRBV4-2 and TRBJ2-3; TRBD2 agrees at 9 bases. The CDR3 extends over 19 amino acids. With V trimmed by 0 bases and J by 2 bases, 12 bases remained unmatched. Germline V gene data show CDR1 as LGHNA and CDR2 as YNFKEQ. DNA for the CDR3: TGTGCCAGCAGCCAAGATAAGCGGGAGGCCTACAGAAACACAGATACGCAGTATTTT. Protein product: CASSQDKREAYRNTDTQYF.

A note on this clonotype: A much larger clone sits a single nucleotide away, making a read error possible. This chain connects TRBV11-2 to TRBJ2-3; the match to TRBD1 covers 8 bases. This CDR3 region has 15 residues. Germline lookup yields CDR1 SGHAT and CDR2 FQNNGV. For the CDR3, the DNA is TGTGCCGGCAGCTTAGTCCCCAGGGGGCCAGATACGCAGTATTTT. This encodes CAGSLVPRGPDTQYF.

This clonotype has only a few counts. J is TRBJ2-7 and V is TRBV29-1; D gene unclear. The CDR3 totals 12 residues. The germline gives CDR1 SQVTM, CDR2 ANQGSEA. Trimming removed 4 bases from V and 0 bases from J, with 7 bases in between. This chain's CDR3 is CSVGHSSYEQYF. DNA for the CDR3: TGCAGCGTTGGGCACAGCTCCTACGAGCAGTACTTC.

V usage is TRBV12-3 or TRBV12-4 and J usage is TRBJ1-5, with D possibly matching TRBD1 (6 bases). The V and J ends lost 5 bases and 6 bases respectively, with 14 bases between them. The CDR3 is 14 residues long. Here the CDR3 reads CASSPDRKGQPQHF. CDR3 nucleotide sequence: TGTGCCAGCAGTCCCGACAGGAAGGGTCAGCCCCAGCATTTT.

The genes are TRBV20-1 and TRBJ1-1, with 7 bases identical to TRBD1. The germline V gene encodes CDR1 DFQATT and CDR2 SNEGSKA (reference sequence). Unmatched junction bases numbered 5, after V lost 6 bases and J lost 4 bases. The CDR3 sequence is 12 residues long. The CDR3 sequence is CSAQTGITEAFF. In DNA, the CDR3 is TGCAGTGCACAGACAGGGATCACTGAAGCTTTCTTT.

This clonotype has a count of ten or more. The J gene is TRBJ1-2, the V gene TRBV5-6, with D unclear. V lost 0 bases, J lost 7 bases, and 4 bases lay in between. Per the germline V gene, CDR1 is SGHDT and CDR2 is YYEEEE. The CDR3 is 11 amino acids. As DNA, the CDR3 is TGTGCCAGCAGCTTGGGGGGTGGCTACACCTTC. It translates to CASSLGGGYTF.

Comment on this clonotype: At one end the junction does not follow the germline gene, possibly because of a read error. The chain recombines TRBV5-6 with TRBJ2-1; D is possibly TRBD1 (5 bases). This CDR3 is built from 15 residues. In germline, CDR1 is SGHDT, CDR2 YYEEEE. CDR3: CASSPRAGSPYEQYF. In DNA, the CDR3 is TGTGCCAGCAGCCCACGGGCAGGGTCCCCCTACGAGCAGTACTTT.

The chain combines TRBV20-1 with TRBJ2-7; D not certain. Germline V lookup: CDR1 DFQATT, CDR2 SNEGSKA (reference sequence). CDR3 length equals 14 residues. The V and J ends lost 3 bases and 7 bases respectively, with 19 bases between them. CDR3 residues: CSARSPSSYNEQYF. In DNA form, the CDR3 reads TGCAGTGCTAGGAGTCCAAGCTCCTACAATGAGCAGTACTTC.

The chain combines TRBV29-1 with TRBJ2-1, with D possibly being TRBD2 (5 bases). V lost 4 bases to trimming and J lost 0 bases, with 22 bases between them. CDR3 length equals 18 residues. Looked up from germline, CDR1 is SQVTM and CDR2 is ANQGSEA. The CDR3 bases are TGCAGCGTTGTCTGGCAGTCTGGAGGTAAGAGCTCCTACAATGAGCAGTTCTTC. This encodes CSVVWQSGGKSSYNEQFF.

Only a few counts were recorded for this clonotype. The chain employs TRBV11-3 and TRBJ2-2; 7 bases match TRBD1. J lost 0 bases, V lost 5 bases, and 3 bases had no gene match. Germline CDR1 SGHNT, CDR2 YENEEA. CDR3 size: 15 residues. The CDR3 sequence: CASSLGQANTGELFF. As DNA, the CDR3 is TGTGCCAGCAGCCTCGGACAGGCGAACACCGGGGAGCTGTTTTTT.

The chain has TRBV5-1 and TRBJ2-5, with a weak D call TRBD1 (6 bases). Germline V gene data show CDR1 as SGHRS and CDR2 as YFSETQ. The CDR3 is 14 residues long. Trimming pared 4 bases from V and 4 bases from J, leaving 14 bases between. The CDR3 region is CASSPGHGGETQYF. The CDR3 nucleotides are TGCGCCAGCAGCCCGGGACACGGAGGAGAGACCCAGTACTTC.

The chain links TRBV12-3 or TRBV12-4 to TRBJ2-3, with D possibly matching TRBD1 (5 bases). The CDR3 sequence is 15 residues long. The V end lost 5 bases, the J end lost 2 bases, and 14 bases lay between the germline ends. The DNA of the CDR3 is TGTGCCAGCAGTCTGCAGGGCACCCCCACAGATACGCAGTATTTT. It translates to CASSLQGTPTDTQYF.